Following are 26 T cell receptor beta chains from one sample sequenced in a study of blood T cell repertoires in COVID-19. The assay was immunoSEQ multiplex PCR, and TCRdb's table has in-frame clones only and misses some. This table has under 350,000 clones, roughly 90% appearing once. The specimen sequenced was peripheral blood. These receptors originate from a woman aged 25 to 39 with COVID-19, enrolled during active disease.

The chain joins TRBV28 to TRBJ2-1; 7 bases line up with TRBD1. The germline V gene encodes CDR1 MDHEN and CDR2 SYDVKM. The CDR3 is made up of 15 amino acids. V lost 7 bases and J lost 2; bases outside the gene matches: 8. The CDR3 loop reads CASTLGDSTYNEQFF. CDR3 DNA: TGTGCCAGCACCTTAGGGGACAGTACCTACAATGAGCAGTTCTTC.

This clone has just a few counts. The chain has TRBV2 and TRBJ1-1; 7 bases fit TRBD1. This CDR3 has 15 amino acids. J gave up 4 bases and V 7 bases, and 12 bases lay outside the gene matches. Germline V gene lookup returns CDR1 SNHLY and CDR2 FYNNEI. For the CDR3, the DNA is TGTGCCAGCATAGGCGCCCCAGGGGGACTCACTGAAGCTTTCTTT. Translating gives CASIGAPGGLTEAFF.

The V and J genes are TRBV19 and TRBJ1-4; D is undetermined. V was cut by 6 bases and J by 0 bases, with 11 bases left in between. The CDR3 loop spans 15 amino acids. Germline values: CDR1 LNHDA, CDR2 SQIVND (reference sequence). The CDR3 nucleotides read TGTGCCAGTAGAAGTTCCGGTGCAACTAATGAAAAACTGTTTTTT. Amino acids: CASRSSGATNEKLFF.

The chain has TRBV20-1 and TRBJ2-1, with D unresolved. CDR3 length: 11 residues. V was shortened by 0 bases and J by 7 bases, with 4 bases between the two germline ends. Germline CDR1 DFQATT, CDR2 SNEGSKA (reference sequence). The CDR3 region is CSARDLNEQFF. CDR3 in DNA: TGCAGTGCTAGAGACCTGAATGAGCAGTTCTTC.

This clone was recorded once. The V gene is TRBV11-3, the J gene TRBJ2-3, with TRBD2 matching over 14 bases. From germline, CDR1 is SGHNT and CDR2 YENEEA. J gave up 10 bases and V 1 base, and 13 bases lay outside the gene matches. The CDR3 has 18 residues. The CDR3 DNA is TGTGCCAGCAGCTTAGCGAGACTAGCGGGGGGGCCCGGGGTCGCGCAGTATTTT. As protein: CASSLARLAGGPGVAQYF.

The V call is TRBV11-3, the J call TRBJ2-1; the match to TRBD2 covers 7 bases. J was trimmed by 2 bases and V by 3 bases; bases with no gene match: 1. Germline V gene lookup returns CDR1 SGHNT and CDR2 YENEEA. The CDR3 runs to 14 residues. CDR3 in amino acids: CASSLGGAYNEQFF. CDR3 nucleotide sequence: TGTGCCAGCAGCTTGGGGGGGGCCTACAATGAGCAGTTCTTC.

The chain uses TRBV9 and TRBJ2-1, with D maybe TRBD2 (5 bases). Per the germline V gene, CDR1 is SGDLS and CDR2 is YYNGEE. CDR3 length: 16 residues. V was pared by 4 bases and J by 0 bases, with 14 bases between. The CDR3 DNA reads TGTGCCAGCAGCCCCCGGACGGGGAGCTCCTACAATGAGCAGTTCTTC. Translation gives CASSPRTGSSYNEQFF.

The chain links TRBV10-2 to TRBJ1-2; D call uncertain. This CDR3 has 13 residues. The germline CDR1 and CDR2 sequences are WSHSY and SAAADI. Trimming took off 7 bases at V and 0 bases at J, with 9 bases between the two ends. This CDR3 reads CASNTEPNYGYTF. CDR3 bases: TGCGCCAGCAATACGGAGCCTAACTATGGCTACACCTTC.

This clone was counted once. This chain links TRBV9 with TRBJ1-4; D ambiguous. Germline V lookup: CDR1 SGDLS, CDR2 YYNGEE. Trimming cost V 4 bases and J 4 bases, with 14 bases left between them. The length of the CDR3 is 15 residues. The CDR3 region is CASSSGGLDNEKLFF. For the CDR3, the DNA is TGTGCCAGCAGCAGCGGAGGACTCGATAATGAAAAACTGTTTTTT.

The V gene is TRBV9, the J gene TRBJ1-4; 8 bases are shared with TRBD1. The germline V gene has CDR1 SGDLS and CDR2 YYNGEE. Germline trimming cut 0 bases from V and 2 bases from J; bases unmatched to any gene: 6. The CDR3 covers 17 residues. CDR3 bases: TGTGCCAGCAGCGTAGCCGCAGGGGGCTTGACTAATGAAAAACTGTTTTTT. Amino acids: CASSVAAGGLTNEKLFF.

The rearrangement uses TRBV11-3 and TRBJ2-7; maybe TRBD2 (5 bases). V was clipped by 5 bases and J by 1 base, with 15 bases between them. CDR1 is SGHNT and CDR2 is YENEEA in the germline V gene. The CDR3 totals 15 residues. This chain's CDR3 is CASSSRAAGSYEQYF. The DNA of the CDR3 is TGTGCCAGCAGCAGCCGGGCCGCGGGTTCCTACGAGCAGTACTTC. The full variable domain, rest sourced from reference TRBV11-3 and TRBJ2-7, is EAGVVQSPRYKIIEKKQPVAFWCNPISGHNTLYWYLQNLGQGPELLIRYENEEAVDDSQLPKDRFSAERLKGVDSTLKIQPAELGDSAVYLCASSSRAAGSYEQYFGPGTRLTVT.

The chain links TRBV11-2 to TRBJ2-3; D is possibly TRBD1 (5 bases). V shed 5 bases and J shed 3 bases, with 18 bases lying between them. Germline lookup yields CDR1 SGHAT and CDR2 FQNNGV. This CDR3 is built from 16 residues. The CDR3: CASSMRQGGSTDTQYF. The CDR3 DNA is TGTGCCAGCAGCATGCGTCAGGGTGGATCAACAGATACGCAGTATTTT.

The chain couples TRBV11-2 to TRBJ2-5; 8 bases are a match to TRBD1. The germline V gene has CDR1 SGHAT and CDR2 FQNNGV. Trimming cost V 5 bases and J 4 bases; bases outside gene matches: 6. The CDR3 totals 14 residues. CDR3 nucleotides: TGTGCCAGCAGCGCAACCAGGGGGCTAGAGACCCAGTACTTC. Amino acid sequence: CASSATRGLETQYF.

This clone was recorded once. The rearrangement links TRBV14 to TRBJ1-2; D call uncertain. Germline CDR1 and CDR2: SGHDN and FVKESK. V lost 6 bases, J lost 8 bases, and 16 bases lay in between. The CDR3 loop spans 13 amino acids. The CDR3 protein is CASRPSGGGGYTF. The CDR3 nucleotides are TGTGCCAGCAGGCCTAGTGGAGGTGGAGGCTACACCTTC.

This rearrangement joins TRBV27 to TRBJ1-1; 9 bases fit TRBD1. This CDR3 spans 15 amino acids. The junction had 8 bases not matched to a gene; V was cut back by 6 bases and J by 3 bases. Germline-derived CDR1 and CDR2 are MNHEY and SMNVEV (reference sequence). The CDR3 DNA sequence: TGTGCCAGCAGACCGGACAGGGGAAGTGACACTGAAGCTTTCTTT. Protein: CASRPDRGSDTEAFF.

The rearrangement joins TRBV5-1 to TRBJ1-1, with D hard to call. V lost 4 bases, J lost 4 bases, and 8 bases lay in between. This CDR3 has 12 amino acids. The germline V gene has CDR1 SGHRS and CDR2 YFSETQ. CDR3 sequence (DNA): TGCGCCAGCAGCCCCTCGGGCACTGAAGCTTTCTTT. It translates to CASSPSGTEAFF. The full variable domain, in which reference TRBV5-1 and TRBJ1-1 provide the parts outside the CDR3, is KAGVTQTPRYLIKTRGQQVTLSCSPISGHRSVSWYQQTPGQGLQFLFEYFSETQRNKGNFPGRFSGRQFSNSRSEMNVSTLELGDSALYLCASSPSGTEAFFGQGTRLTVV.

V is TRBV19 and J is TRBJ1-2, with a tentative D call TRBD1 (6 bases). The CDR3 loop spans 13 amino acids. V gave up 7 bases and J gave up 0 bases, with 9 bases separating them. CDR1 and CDR2 (germline): LNHDA, SQIVND (reference sequence). CDR3: CASMRTANYGYTF. CDR3 nucleotide sequence: TGTGCCAGTATGCGGACAGCTAACTATGGCTACACCTTC.

V gene TRBV14 combines with J gene TRBJ1-1; the D gene is possibly TRBD1 (5 bases). The CDR3 sequence is 13 residues long. Germline CDR1 and CDR2: SGHDN and FVKESK. Trimming took 6 bases from V and 2 from J, leaving 10 bases between them. CDR3 region: CASRWGENTEAFF. The CDR3 coding sequence is TGTGCCAGCAGGTGGGGGGAAAACACTGAAGCTTTCTTT. The full variable domain, its missing parts supplied by reference TRBV14 and TRBJ1-1, is EAGVTQFPSHSVIEKGQTVTLRCDPISGHDNLYWYRRVMGKEIKFLLHFVKESKQDESGMPNNRFLAERTGGTYSTLKVQPAELEDSGVYFCASRWGENTEAFFGQGTRLTVV.

This clone turned up a few times. J is TRBJ1-1 and V is TRBV7-9, with 7 bases matching TRBD1. Per germline, CDR1 SEHNR and CDR2 FQNEAQ (reference sequence). After removal of 5 bases from V and 2 bases from J, the junction contained 5 bases not matched to a gene. This CDR3 has 14 residues. In nucleotides, the CDR3 is TGTGCCAGCAGCCCGGGGGACAGTAACACTGAAGCTTTCTTT. Translated, it gives CASSPGDSNTEAFF.

J is TRBJ1-2 and V is TRBV4-2; D call uncertain. Germline V gives CDR1 LGHNA, CDR2 YNFKEQ. The V end lost 4 bases, the J end lost 7 bases, and 16 bases lay between the germline ends. This CDR3 spans 14 amino acids. The CDR3 here is CASSPPSPASGYTF. The CDR3 nucleotides are TGTGCCAGCAGCCCCCCTTCCCCGGCTAGTGGCTACACCTTC.

V usage is TRBV24-1 and J usage is TRBJ2-5, with D maybe TRBD2 (6 bases). V was pared by 0 bases and J by 5 bases, with 12 bases between. The CDR3 totals 15 residues. Germline CDR1 is KGHDR and CDR2 is SFDVKD. The DNA for the CDR3 is TGTGCCACCAGTGATTTGGGGACTGGGGAGGAGACCCAGTACTTC. It yields the protein CATSDLGTGEETQYF.

The rearrangement links TRBV5-8 to TRBJ2-5; D possibly corresponds to TRBD2 (6 bases). Per the germline V gene, CDR1 is SGHTS and CDR2 is YDEGEE. Trimming stripped 4 bases from V and 2 bases from J, with 18 bases between. This CDR3 region has 16 residues. DNA for the CDR3: TGTGCCAGCAGCCCTAATCTACTAGCCGTACAAGAGACCCAGTACTTC. This codes for CASSPNLLAVQETQYF. The full variable domain, completed using reference TRBV5-8 and TRBJ2-5, is EAGVTQSPTHLIKTRGQQATLRCSPISGHTSVYWYQQALGLGLQFLLWYDEGEERNRGNFPPRFSGRQFPNYSSELNVNALELEDSALYLCASSPNLLAVQETQYFGPGTRLLVL.

V usage is TRBV25-1 and J usage is TRBJ1-6; 7 bases match TRBD1. With V trimmed by 6 bases and J by 8 bases, 7 bases remained unmatched. CDR1 and CDR2 from the germline V gene are MGHDK and SYGVNS. The CDR3 has 14 residues. The CDR3 spells CASRLGGAYSPLHF. The CDR3 bases are TGTGCCAGCAGGCTAGGGGGCGCCTATTCACCCCTCCACTTT. The whole variable domain, remainder taken from reference TRBV25-1 and TRBJ1-6, is EADIYQTPRYLVIGTGKKITLECSQTMGHDKMYWYQQDPGMELHLIHYSYGVNSTEKGDLSSESTVSRIRTEHFPLTLESARPSHTSQYLCASRLGGAYSPLHFGNGTRLTVT.

This clone was counted between two and nine times. The chain is built from TRBV7-2 and TRBJ1-4; D remains ambiguous. This CDR3 spans 15 amino acids. The V gene's germline CDR1 is SGHTA and CDR2 FQGNSA. V was trimmed by 3 bases and J by 7 bases, leaving 15 bases between them. CDR3 protein: CASSLSRGRGEKLFF. In DNA form, the CDR3 reads TGTGCCAGCAGCTTGTCACGTGGGAGAGGTGAAAAACTGTTTTTT.

Worth noting for this clone: The sample has other DNA sequences that encode this CDR3 too. This chain joins TRBV18 and TRBJ1-4; 9 bases line up with TRBD1. V trimming: 6 bases; J trimming: 7 bases; junction bases outside the gene matches: 6. The germline V gene has CDR1 KGHSH and CDR2 LQKENI. This CDR3 spans 14 amino acids. DNA of the CDR3: TGTGCCAGCTCCCTTACAGGGGGCGGTGAAAAACTGTTTTTT. Amino acid sequence: CASSLTGGGEKLFF.

Regarding this clone: This same CDR3 is encoded by further DNA sequences in the sample. The chain employs TRBV7-2 and TRBJ1-5, with no clear D. Trimming left V 2 bases short and J 0 bases short, with 5 bases between. Per the germline V gene, CDR1 is SGHTA and CDR2 is FQGNSA. This CDR3 is built from 14 residues. The CDR3 sequence: CASSLSYSNQPQHF. CDR3 nucleotide sequence: TGTGCCAGCAGCTTAAGCTATAGCAATCAGCCCCAGCATTTT.